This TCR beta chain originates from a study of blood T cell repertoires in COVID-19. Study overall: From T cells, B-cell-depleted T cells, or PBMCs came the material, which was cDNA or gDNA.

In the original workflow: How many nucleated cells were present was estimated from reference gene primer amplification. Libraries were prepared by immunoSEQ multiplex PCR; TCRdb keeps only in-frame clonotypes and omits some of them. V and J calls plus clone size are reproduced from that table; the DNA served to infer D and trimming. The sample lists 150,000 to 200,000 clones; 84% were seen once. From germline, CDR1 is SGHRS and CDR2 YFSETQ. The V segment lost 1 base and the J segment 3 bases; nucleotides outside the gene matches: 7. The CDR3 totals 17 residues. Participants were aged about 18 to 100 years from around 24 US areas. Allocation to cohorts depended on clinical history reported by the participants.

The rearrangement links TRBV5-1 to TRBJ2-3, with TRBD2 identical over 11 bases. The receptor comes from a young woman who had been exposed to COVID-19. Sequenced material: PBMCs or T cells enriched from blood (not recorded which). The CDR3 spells CASSLLSSGGATDTQYF. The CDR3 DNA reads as TGCGCCAGCAGCTTGCTGAGTAGCGGGGGGGCGACAGATACGCAGTATTTT. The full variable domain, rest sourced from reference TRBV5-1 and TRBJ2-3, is KAGVTQTPRYLIKTRGQQVTLSCSPISGHRSVSWYQQTPGQGLQFLFEYFSETQRNKGNFPGRFSGRQFSNSRSEMNVSTLELGDSALYLCASSLLSSGGATDTQYFGPGTRLTVL.